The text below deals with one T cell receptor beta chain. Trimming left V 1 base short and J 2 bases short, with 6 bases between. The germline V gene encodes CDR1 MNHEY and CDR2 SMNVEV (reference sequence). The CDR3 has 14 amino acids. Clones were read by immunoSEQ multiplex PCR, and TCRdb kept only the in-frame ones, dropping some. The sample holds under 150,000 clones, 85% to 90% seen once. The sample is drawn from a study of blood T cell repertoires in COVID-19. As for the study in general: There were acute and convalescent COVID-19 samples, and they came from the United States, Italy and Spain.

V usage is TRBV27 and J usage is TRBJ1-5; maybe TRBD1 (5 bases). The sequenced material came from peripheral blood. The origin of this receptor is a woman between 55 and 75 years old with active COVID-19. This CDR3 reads CASSLWGGNQPQHF. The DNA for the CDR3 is TGTGCCAGCAGTTTATGGGGGGGCAATCAGCCCCAGCATTTT.